The clone carrying this T cell receptor beta chain was picked up many times. The target antigen is unknown. These data originate in a study of T cell repertoires in cytomegalovirus infection. As for the study in general: The public TCR beta signatures pointed to both CMV infection and matching HLA type.

TCRdb used MiXCR to reprocess the reads, holding one entry per CDR3 protein. In the table there are about 140,000 distinct CDR3 sequences, 5.5% to 7% of which are singletons. Study findings and constraints: Of the TCR beta families, the public ones yielded a cumulative frequency that identified carriers of CMV plus the relevant HLA. In two of eight donors, the top clonotype was HLA-C-restricted CMV-specific.

Germline V gene data show CDR1 as SGHTA and CDR2 as FQGNSA. The CDR3 spans 14 residues. V shed 2 bases and J shed 3 bases, with 11 bases lying between them. Sample: PBMCs. The rearrangement joins TRBV7-2 to TRBJ2-7, with D tentatively TRBD1 (6 bases). The receptor was isolated from a human donor in good health (CMV status not recorded). Some clones in this sample may be carry-over from other donors' samples. CDR3 sequence: CASSLRTAYYEQYF. For the CDR3, the DNA is TGTGCCAGCAGCTTAAGGACAGCCTACTACGAGCAGTACTTC.